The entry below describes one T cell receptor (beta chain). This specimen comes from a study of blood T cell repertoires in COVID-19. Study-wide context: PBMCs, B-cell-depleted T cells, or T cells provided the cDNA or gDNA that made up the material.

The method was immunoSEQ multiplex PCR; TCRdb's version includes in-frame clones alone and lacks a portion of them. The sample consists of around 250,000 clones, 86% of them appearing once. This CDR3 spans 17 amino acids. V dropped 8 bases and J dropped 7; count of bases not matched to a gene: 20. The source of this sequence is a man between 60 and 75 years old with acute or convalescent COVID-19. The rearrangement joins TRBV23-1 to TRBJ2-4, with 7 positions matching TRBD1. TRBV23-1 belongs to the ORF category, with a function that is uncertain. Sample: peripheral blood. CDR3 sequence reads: CASPQKSFGTDPNIQYF. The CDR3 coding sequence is TGCGCCAGCCCCCAGAAGAGTTTTGGGACAGATCCTAACATTCAGTACTTC.